This is a list of T cell receptor beta chains from one sample in a study of T cells after yellow fever vaccination. TCRdb re-called the 5' RACE reads through MiXCR, storing one row per CDR3 protein. In the table there are more than 95,000 distinct CDR3 sequences, approximately 8.4% of which are singletons. The source material was CD8+ T cells sorted from PBMCs, sampled on the day of the yellow fever booster vaccination. These TCRs come from a man aged 18 to 30 who received the YFV17D yellow fever vaccine. CDR3s include the opening cysteine and the closing phenylalanine or tryptophan. Each record gives: CDR3 protein, CDR3 DNA, clone size, V gene, D gene, J gene, CDR3 length. The D gene is left open where the match is weak. The size entry is marked missing in some rows and otherwise reads once, few, many or a size class.

CDR3aa: CASSWGLESTDTQYF; CDR3nt: TGCGCCAGCAGCTGGGGACTAGAGAGCACAGATACGCAGTATTTT; abundance: few; v_gene: TRBV5-1; d_gene: TRBD2; j_gene: TRBJ2-3; len: 15
CDR3aa: CATSRSVGAGGVYFYGYTF; CDR3nt: TGTGCCACCAGCAGATCGGTTGGGGCAGGGGGCGTCTATTTCTATGGCTACACCTTC; abundance: few; v_gene: TRBV15; d_gene: TRBD1; j_gene: TRBJ1-2; len: 19
CDR3aa: CASSGQGASQPQHF; CDR3nt: TGTGCCAGCAGTGGACAGGGGGCAAGTCAGCCCCAGCATTTT; abundance: .; v_gene: TRBV6-2/TRBV6-3; d_gene: TRBD1; j_gene: TRBJ1-5; len: 14
CDR3aa: CASSGTSGGLSTDTQYF; CDR3nt: TGTGCCAGCAGCGGGACTAGCGGGGGCCTTAGCACAGATACGCAGTATTTT; abundance: few; v_gene: TRBV12-3/TRBV12-4; d_gene: TRBD2; j_gene: TRBJ2-3; len: 17
CDR3aa: CASSFPGQFF; CDR3nt: TGTGCCAGCAGTTTTCCCGGGCAGTTCTTC; abundance: .; v_gene: TRBV27; d_gene: .; j_gene: TRBJ2-1; len: 10
CDR3aa: CASSPRPNQAKNIQYF; CDR3nt: TGTGCCAGCTCACCACGGCCCAATCAAGCCAAAAACATTCAGTACTTC; abundance: many; v_gene: TRBV18; d_gene: .; j_gene: TRBJ2-4; len: 16
CDR3aa: CASSQGQGRTNEKLFF; CDR3nt: TGCGCCAGCAGCCAGGGACAGGGGAGGACTAATGAAAAACTGTTTTTT; abundance: few; v_gene: TRBV5-1; d_gene: TRBD1; j_gene: TRBJ1-4; len: 16
CDR3aa: CASRRDSPPSPLHF; CDR3nt: TGTGCCAGCAGAAGGGACAGTCCTCCTTCACCCCTCCACTTT; abundance: .; v_gene: TRBV27; d_gene: TRBD1; j_gene: TRBJ1-6; len: 14
CDR3aa: CASSQDGDAHEQYF; CDR3nt: TGCGCCAGCAGCCAAGATGGGGACGCTCACGAGCAGTACTTC; abundance: .; v_gene: TRBV4-3; d_gene: .; j_gene: TRBJ2-7; len: 14
CDR3aa: CATSDRLAGGQETQYF; CDR3nt: TGTGCCACCAGTGATAGGCTAGCGGGGGGTCAAGAGACCCAGTACTTC; abundance: .; v_gene: TRBV24-1; d_gene: TRBD2; j_gene: TRBJ2-5; len: 16
CDR3aa: CAHPPGDWSNQPQHF; CDR3nt: TGTGCCCACCCTCCTGGGGATTGGAGCAATCAGCCCCAGCATTTT; abundance: .; v_gene: TRBV7-3; d_gene: .; j_gene: TRBJ1-5; len: 15